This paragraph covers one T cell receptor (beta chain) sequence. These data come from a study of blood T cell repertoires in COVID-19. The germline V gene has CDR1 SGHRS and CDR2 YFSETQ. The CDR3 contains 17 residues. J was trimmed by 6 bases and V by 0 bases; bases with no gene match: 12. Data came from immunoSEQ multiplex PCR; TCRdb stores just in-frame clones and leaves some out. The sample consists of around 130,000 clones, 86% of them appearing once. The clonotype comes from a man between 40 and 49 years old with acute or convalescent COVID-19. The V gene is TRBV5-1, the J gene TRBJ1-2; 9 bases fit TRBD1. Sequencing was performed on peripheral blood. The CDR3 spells CASSLDVGQGGVNGYTF. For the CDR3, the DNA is TGCGCCAGCAGCTTGGACGTGGGACAGGGTGGTGTCAATGGCTACACCTTC.